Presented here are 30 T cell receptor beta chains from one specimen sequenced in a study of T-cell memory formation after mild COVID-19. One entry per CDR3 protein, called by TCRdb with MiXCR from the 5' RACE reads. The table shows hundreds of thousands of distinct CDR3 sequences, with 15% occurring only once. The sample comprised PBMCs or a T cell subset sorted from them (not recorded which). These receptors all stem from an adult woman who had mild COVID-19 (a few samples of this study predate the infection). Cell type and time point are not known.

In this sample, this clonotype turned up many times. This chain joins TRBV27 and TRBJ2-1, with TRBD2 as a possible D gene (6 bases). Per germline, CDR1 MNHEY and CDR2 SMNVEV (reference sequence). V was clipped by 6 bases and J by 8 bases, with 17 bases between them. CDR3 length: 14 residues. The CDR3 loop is CASRLDPGEDEQFF. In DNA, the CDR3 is TGTGCCAGCAGACTGGATCCGGGGGAGGATGAGCAGTTCTTC.

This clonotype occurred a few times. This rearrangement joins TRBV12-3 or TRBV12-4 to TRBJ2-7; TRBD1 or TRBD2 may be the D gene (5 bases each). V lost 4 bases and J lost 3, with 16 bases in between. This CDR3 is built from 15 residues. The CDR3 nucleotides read TGTGCCAGCAGTTCGCCGGGTTGGGGGTACTACGAGCAGTACTTC. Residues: CASSSPGWGYYEQYF.

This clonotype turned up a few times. The CDR3 DNA sequence: TGTGCCAGCAGCCGAGGTAGCGGCTCCTACGAGCAGTACTTC. Amino acid sequence: CASSRGSGSYEQYF. This sequence joins TRBV7-2 and TRBJ2-7; a weak D match, TRBD2 (6 bases). Germline V lookup: CDR1 SGHTA, CDR2 FQGNSA. This CDR3 is 14 amino acids long. V gave up 5 bases and J gave up 0 bases, with 11 bases separating them.

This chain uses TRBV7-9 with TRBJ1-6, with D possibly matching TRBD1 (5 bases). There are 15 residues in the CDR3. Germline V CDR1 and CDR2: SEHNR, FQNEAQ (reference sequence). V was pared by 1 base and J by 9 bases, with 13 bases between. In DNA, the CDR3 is TGTGCCAGCAGCTTAGACGAGGGGTGGAGTTCACCCCTCCACTTT. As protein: CASSLDEGWSSPLHF. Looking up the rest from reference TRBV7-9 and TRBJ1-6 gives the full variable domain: DTGVSQNPRHKITKRGQNVTFRCDPISEHNRLYWYRQTLGQGPEFLTYFQNEAQLEKSRLLSDRFSAERPKGSFSTLEIQRTEQGDSAMYLCASSLDEGWSSPLHFGNGTRLTVT.

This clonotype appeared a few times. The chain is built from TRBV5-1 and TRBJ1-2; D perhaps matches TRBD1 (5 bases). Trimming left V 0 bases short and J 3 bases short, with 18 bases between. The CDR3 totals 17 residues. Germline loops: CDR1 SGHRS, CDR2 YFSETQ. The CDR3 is CASSLAPSGVRDYGYTF. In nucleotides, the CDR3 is TGCGCCAGCAGCTTGGCCCCATCGGGGGTGCGGGACTATGGCTACACCTTC.

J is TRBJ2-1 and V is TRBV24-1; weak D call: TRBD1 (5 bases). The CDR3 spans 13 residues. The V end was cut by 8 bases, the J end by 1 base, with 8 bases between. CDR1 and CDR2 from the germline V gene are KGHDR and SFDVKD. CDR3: CATMGPSYNEQFF. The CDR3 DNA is TGTGCCACCATGGGGCCTTCCTACAATGAGCAGTTCTTC.

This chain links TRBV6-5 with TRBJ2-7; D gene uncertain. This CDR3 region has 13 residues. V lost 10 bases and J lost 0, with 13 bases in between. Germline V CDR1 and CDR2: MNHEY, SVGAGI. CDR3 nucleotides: TGTGCCACCCATACGGCAGGCTCCTACGAGCAGTACTTC. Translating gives CATHTAGSYEQYF.

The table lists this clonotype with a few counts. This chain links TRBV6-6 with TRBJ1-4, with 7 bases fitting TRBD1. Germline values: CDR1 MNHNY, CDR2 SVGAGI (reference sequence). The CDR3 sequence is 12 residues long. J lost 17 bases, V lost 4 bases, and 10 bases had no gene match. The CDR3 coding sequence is TGTGCCAGCAGTTCCCCAGGGGGATACTTTTTTTTT. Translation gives CASSSPGGYFFF.

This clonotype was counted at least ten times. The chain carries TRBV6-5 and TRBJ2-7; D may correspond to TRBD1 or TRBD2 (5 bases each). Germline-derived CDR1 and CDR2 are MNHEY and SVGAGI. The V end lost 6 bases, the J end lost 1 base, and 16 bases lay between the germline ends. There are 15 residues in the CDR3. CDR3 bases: TGTGCCAGCAGCTCCGACGGGGCAAGGTCCTACGAGCAGTACTTC. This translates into CASSSDGARSYEQYF.

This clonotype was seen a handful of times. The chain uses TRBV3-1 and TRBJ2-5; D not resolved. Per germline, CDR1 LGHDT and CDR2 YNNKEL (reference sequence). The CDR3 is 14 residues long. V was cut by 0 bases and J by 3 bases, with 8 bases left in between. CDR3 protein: CASSQDLGKETQYF. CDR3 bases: TGTGCCAGCAGCCAAGATTTGGGGAAAGAGACCCAGTACTTC.

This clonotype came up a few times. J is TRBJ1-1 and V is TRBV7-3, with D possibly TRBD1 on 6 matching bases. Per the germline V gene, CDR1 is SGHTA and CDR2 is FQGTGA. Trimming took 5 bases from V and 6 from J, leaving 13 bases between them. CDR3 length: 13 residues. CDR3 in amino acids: CASSPDRRAEAFF. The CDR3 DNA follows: TGTGCCAGCAGCCCCGACAGGCGGGCTGAAGCTTTCTTT.

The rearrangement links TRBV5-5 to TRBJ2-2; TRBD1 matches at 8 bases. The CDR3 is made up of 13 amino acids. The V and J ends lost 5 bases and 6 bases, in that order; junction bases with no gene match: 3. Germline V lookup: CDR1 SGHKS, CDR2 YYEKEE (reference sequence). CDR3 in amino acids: CASSQGASGELFF. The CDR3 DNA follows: TGTGCCAGCAGTCAGGGGGCGTCCGGGGAGCTGTTTTTT.

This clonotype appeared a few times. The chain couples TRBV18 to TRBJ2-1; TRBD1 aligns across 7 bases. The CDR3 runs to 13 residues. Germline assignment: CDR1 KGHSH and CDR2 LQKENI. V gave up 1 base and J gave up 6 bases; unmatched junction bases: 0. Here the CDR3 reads CASSPRDSNEQFF. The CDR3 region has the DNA TGTGCCAGCTCACCACGGGACAGCAATGAGCAGTTCTTC.

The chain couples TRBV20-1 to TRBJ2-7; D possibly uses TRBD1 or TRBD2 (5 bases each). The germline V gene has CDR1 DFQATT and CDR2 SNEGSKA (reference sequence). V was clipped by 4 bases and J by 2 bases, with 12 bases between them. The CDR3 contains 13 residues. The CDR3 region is CSANRDLAYEQYF. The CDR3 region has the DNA TGCAGTGCTAACCGGGACCTCGCCTACGAGCAGTACTTC.

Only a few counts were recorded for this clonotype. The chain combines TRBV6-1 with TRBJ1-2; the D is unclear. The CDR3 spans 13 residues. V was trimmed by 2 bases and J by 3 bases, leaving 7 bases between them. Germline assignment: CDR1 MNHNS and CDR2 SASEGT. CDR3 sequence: CASSESTYYGYTF. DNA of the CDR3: TGTGCCAGCAGTGAATCTACCTACTATGGCTACACCTTC.

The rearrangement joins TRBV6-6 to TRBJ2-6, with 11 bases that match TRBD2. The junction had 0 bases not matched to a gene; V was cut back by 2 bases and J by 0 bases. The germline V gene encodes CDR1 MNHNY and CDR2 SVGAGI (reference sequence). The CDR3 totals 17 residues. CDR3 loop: CASSYLAGGSGANVLTF. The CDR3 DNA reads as TGTGCCAGCAGTTACCTAGCGGGAGGCTCTGGGGCCAACGTCCTGACTTTC.

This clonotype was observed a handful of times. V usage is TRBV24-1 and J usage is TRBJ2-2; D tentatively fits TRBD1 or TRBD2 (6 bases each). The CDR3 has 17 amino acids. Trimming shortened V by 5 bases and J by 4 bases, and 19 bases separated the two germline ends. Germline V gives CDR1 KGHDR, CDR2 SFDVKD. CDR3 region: CATSALTGAVATGELFF. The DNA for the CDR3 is TGTGCCACCAGTGCCCTTACGGGGGCCGTGGCCACCGGGGAGCTGTTTTTT.

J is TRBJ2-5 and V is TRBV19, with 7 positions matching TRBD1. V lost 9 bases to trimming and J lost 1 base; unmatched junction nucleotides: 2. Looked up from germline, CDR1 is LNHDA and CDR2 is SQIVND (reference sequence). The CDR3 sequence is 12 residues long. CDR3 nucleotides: TGTGCCAGGACAGGGACCCAAGAGACCCAGTACTTC. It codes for CARTGTQETQYF.

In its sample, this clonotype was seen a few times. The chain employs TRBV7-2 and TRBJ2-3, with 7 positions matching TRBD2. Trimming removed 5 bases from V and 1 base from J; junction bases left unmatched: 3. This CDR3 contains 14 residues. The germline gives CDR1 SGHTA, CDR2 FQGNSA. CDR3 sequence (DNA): TGTGCCAGCAGCGCAAGCGGGGGCACAGATACGCAGTATTTT. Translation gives CASSASGGTDTQYF.

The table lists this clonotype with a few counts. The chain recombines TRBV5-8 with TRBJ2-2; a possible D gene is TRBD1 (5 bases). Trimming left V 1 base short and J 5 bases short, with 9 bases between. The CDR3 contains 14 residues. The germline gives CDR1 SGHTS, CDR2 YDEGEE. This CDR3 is CASSLYQGTGELFF. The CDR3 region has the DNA TGTGCCAGCAGCTTGTATCAGGGAACCGGGGAGCTGTTTTTT.

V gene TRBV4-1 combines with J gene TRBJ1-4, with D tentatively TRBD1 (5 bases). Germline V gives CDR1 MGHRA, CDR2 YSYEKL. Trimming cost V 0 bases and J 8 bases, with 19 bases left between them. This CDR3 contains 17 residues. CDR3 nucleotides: TGCGCCAGCAGCCAAGATATTGTAGGGGATACGCAAGAAAAACTGTTTTTT. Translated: CASSQDIVGDTQEKLFF.

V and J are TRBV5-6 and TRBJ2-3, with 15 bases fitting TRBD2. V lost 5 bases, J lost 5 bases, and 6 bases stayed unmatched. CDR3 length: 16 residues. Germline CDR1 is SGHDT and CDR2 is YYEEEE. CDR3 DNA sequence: TGTGCCAGCAGGTCCGGACTAGCGGGAGGGCAAGATACGCAGTATTTT. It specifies CASRSGLAGGQDTQYF.

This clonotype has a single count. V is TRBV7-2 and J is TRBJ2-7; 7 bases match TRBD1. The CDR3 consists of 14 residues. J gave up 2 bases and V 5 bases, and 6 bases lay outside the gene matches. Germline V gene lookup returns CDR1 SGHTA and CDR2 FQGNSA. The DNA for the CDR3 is TGTGCCAGCAGCGGACCACAGGGGCCCTACGAGCAGTACTTC. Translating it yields CASSGPQGPYEQYF.

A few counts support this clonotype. CDR3: CASSQGGGRSNTGELFF. The CDR3 DNA is TGCGCCAGCAGCCAAGGTGGGGGGCGATCGAACACCGGGGAGCTGTTTTTT. This chain joins TRBV4-1 and TRBJ2-2; D may be TRBD1 or TRBD2 (6 bases each). Germline V gene sequence: CDR1 MGHRA, CDR2 YSYEKL. V shed 1 base and J shed 0 bases, with 12 bases lying between them. This CDR3 comprises 17 residues.

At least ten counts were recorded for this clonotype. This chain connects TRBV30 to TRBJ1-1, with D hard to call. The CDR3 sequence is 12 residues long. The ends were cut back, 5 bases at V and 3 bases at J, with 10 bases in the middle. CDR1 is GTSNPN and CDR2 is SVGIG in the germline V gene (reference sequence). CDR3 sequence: CAWGPGYTEAFF. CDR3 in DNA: TGTGCCTGGGGACCGGGCTACACTGAAGCTTTCTTT.

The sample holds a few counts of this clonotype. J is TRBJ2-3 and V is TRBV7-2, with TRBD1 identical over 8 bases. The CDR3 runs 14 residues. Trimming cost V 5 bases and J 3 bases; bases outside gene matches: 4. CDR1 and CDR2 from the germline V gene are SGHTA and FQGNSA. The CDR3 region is CASSHRTGTDTQYF. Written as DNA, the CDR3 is TGTGCCAGCAGCCATAGGACAGGGACAGATACGCAGTATTTT. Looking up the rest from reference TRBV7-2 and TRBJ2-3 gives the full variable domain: GAGVSQSPSNKVTEKGKDVELRCDPISGHTALYWYRQSLGQGLEFLIYFQGNSAPDKSGLPSDRFSAERTGGSVSTLTIQRTQQEDSAVYLCASSHRTGTDTQYFGPGTRLTVL.

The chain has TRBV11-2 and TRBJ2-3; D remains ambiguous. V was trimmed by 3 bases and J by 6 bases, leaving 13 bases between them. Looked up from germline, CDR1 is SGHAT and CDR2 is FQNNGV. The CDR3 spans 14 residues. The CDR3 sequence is CASSLSAPSDTQYF. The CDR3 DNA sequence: TGTGCCAGCAGCTTGTCCGCCCCATCGGATACGCAGTATTTT.

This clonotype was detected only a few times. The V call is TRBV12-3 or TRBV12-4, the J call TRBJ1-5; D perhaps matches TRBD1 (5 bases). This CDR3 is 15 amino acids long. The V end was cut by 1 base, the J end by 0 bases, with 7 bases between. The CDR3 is CASSLDRGSNQPQHF. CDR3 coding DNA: TGTGCCAGCAGTTTAGATAGGGGTAGCAATCAGCCCCAGCATTTT.

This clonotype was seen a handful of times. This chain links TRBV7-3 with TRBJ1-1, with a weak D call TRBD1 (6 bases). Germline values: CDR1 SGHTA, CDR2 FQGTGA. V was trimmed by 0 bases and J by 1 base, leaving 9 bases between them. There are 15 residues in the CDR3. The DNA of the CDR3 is TGTGCCAGCAGCTTAACGGGGGGCGGGAACACTGAAGCTTTCTTT. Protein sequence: CASSLTGGGNTEAFF.

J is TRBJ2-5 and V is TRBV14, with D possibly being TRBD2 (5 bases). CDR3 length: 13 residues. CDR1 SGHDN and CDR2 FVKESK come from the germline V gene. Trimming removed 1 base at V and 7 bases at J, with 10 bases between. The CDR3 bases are TGTGCCAGCAGCCAAGGGGCCGCGGGGACCCAGTACTTC. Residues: CASSQGAAGTQYF.